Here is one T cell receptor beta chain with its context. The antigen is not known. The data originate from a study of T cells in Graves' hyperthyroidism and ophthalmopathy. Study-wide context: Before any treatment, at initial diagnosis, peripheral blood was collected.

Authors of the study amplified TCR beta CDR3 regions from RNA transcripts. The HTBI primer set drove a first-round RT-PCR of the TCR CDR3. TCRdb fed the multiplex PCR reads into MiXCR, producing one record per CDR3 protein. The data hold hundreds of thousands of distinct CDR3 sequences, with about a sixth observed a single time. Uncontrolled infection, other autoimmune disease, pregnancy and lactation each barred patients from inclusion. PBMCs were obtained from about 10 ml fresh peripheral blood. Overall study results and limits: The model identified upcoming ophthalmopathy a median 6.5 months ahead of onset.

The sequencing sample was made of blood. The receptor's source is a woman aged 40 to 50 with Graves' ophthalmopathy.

The DNA for the CDR3 is TGCGCCAGCAGCCTAACCCGGACAGTCAACGAGCAGTACTTC. Its translation is CASSLTRTVNEQYF. The V gene is TRBV4-1, the J gene TRBJ2-7; maybe TRBD1 (6 bases). Germline CDR1 reads MGHRA; CDR2 reads YSYEKL. CDR3 length: 14 amino acids. Trimming took off 4 bases at V and 5 bases at J, with 15 bases between the two ends.